Following are 18 T cell receptor delta chains from one sample sequenced in a study of γδ T cells in repeated Plasmodium falciparum infection. TCRdb reanalysed the multiplex PCR reads with CATT. This repertoire shows around 50,000 delta-chain clones, over 1.5% found once; its top ten account for 7.5% to 10%. Bulk repertoires came from Vgamma9/Vdelta2+ or Vdelta2-negative gammadelta T cells flow-sorted from PBMC. The specimen was gamma-delta T cells from blood. These receptors came from a pool of human donors (malaria-infected and uninfected, not separated).

As concerns this clone: The protein given by TCRdb reflects a much larger clone and differs at residue 3 from this DNA's translation, likely from a read error; the protein shown is the DNA's translation. This chain links TRDV2 with TRDJ1; 11 positions agree with TRDD3. The J gene, not given by TCRdb, was assigned here from a germline match of the nucleotide sequence. Germline V CDR1 and CDR2: GEAIGNYY, EKD. This CDR3 has 16 amino acids. CDR3: CARDSLLGDNTDKLIF. CDR3 nucleotide sequence: TGTGCCCGTGACTCGTTACTGGGGGATAACACCGATAAACTCATCTTT.

This clone was counted a few times. TCRdb's listed protein matches a much larger clone and diverges from this DNA's translation at residue 14, likely through a read error; the protein shown comes from the DNA. The chain links TRDV1 to TRDJ1; 8 nucleotides match TRDD3. Matching the DNA to germline supplied the J gene, which TCRdb does not give. The CDR3 is made up of 21 amino acids. V trimming: 2 bases; J trimming: 0 bases; junction bases outside the gene matches: 20. Germline assignment: CDR1 TSWWSYY and CDR2 QGS. DNA of the CDR3: TGTGCTCTTGGGGAATTGGCCTTCCCGAATACTGGGGGCGCTTACACCGATAAACTCATCTTT. Translation: CALGELAFPNTGGAYTDKLIF.

A note on this clone: With only one base between it and a far larger clone, this is likely a read error. In the same sample, other DNA sequences code for this CDR3. No J gene was assigned, while the V gene was called as TRDV1; no check of the table's D call, TRDD3, against the DNA was made. Germline V CDR1 and CDR2: TSWWSYY, QGS. CDR3 size: 18 residues. The CDR3 sequence: CALGAHYLWWGITDKLIF. In nucleotides, the CDR3 is TGTGCTCTTGGGGCCCACTACCTCTGGTGGGGGATCACCGATAAGCTCATCTTT.

Turning to this clone: A read error likely explains why the TCRdb protein, taken from a much larger clone, differs from this DNA's translation at residue 15; the protein shown is translated from the DNA. V is TRDV1 and J is TRDJ1; the match to TRDD3 covers 9 bases. TCRdb does not report a J gene; here it was assigned by matching the DNA to germline references. Trimming took 5 bases from V and 7 from J; bases not matched to a gene: 26. The germline V gene encodes CDR1 TSWWSYY and CDR2 QGS. The length of the CDR3 is 20 residues. As DNA, the CDR3 is TGTGCTCTTGGGACCCTTCCCGACTCTTACTGGGGGACTCATGTCGGTAAACTCATCTTT. Protein product: CALGTLPDSYWGTHVGKLIF.

Only a few counts were recorded for this clone. This DNA's translation differs at residue 11 from TCRdb's protein, which comes from a much larger clone; a read error is likely, and the protein shown is translated from the DNA. CDR3 nucleotides: TGTGCTCTTGGGAACTCGTGCTGGGGGTTCAACACCGATAAACTCATCTTT. Protein product: CALGNSCWGFNTDKLIF. V usage is TRDV1 and J usage is TRDJ1; TRDD3 matches at 7 bases. The J gene, absent from TCRdb, was called here by matching the DNA to germline. This CDR3 is 17 amino acids long. The junction had 12 bases not matched to a gene; V was cut back by 5 bases and J by 0 bases. Looked up from germline, CDR1 is TSWWSYY and CDR2 is QGS.

Worth noting for this clone: The protein recorded in TCRdb matches a much larger clone and deviates from this DNA's translation at residue 4, suggesting a read error; the protein here is obtained by translating the DNA. This chain links TRDV1 with TRDJ1; TRDD3 matches 7 bases. Germline matching of the DNA provided the J gene here, since TCRdb leaves it blank. This CDR3 has 17 residues. Germline V gene data show CDR1 as TSWWSYY and CDR2 as QGS. The CDR3 loop is CALEEPPYGGIPDKLIF. CDR3 sequence (DNA): TGTGCTCTTGAGGAACCGCCCTACGGGGGGATCCCAGATAAACTCATCTTT.

With respect to this clone: TCRdb's entry gives the protein of a much larger clone, which mismatches this DNA's translation at residue 5, likely from a read error; the protein reported here is translated from the DNA. The CDR3 region has the DNA TGTGCCTGTGACGCCGTGACTGGGGGGGTTCTCACTGGGGGATACCCTACTAATTACACCGATAAACTCATCTTT. It codes for CACDAVTGGVLTGGYPTNYTDKLIF. The V and J genes are TRDV2 and TRDJ1; 12 bases map to TRDD3. The J gene was missing in TCRdb and was found by matching the end of the DNA to germline. Germline-derived CDR1 and CDR2 are GEAIGNYY and EKD. This CDR3 comprises 25 residues. V lost 3 bases and J lost 0; bases outside the gene matches: 31.

In regard to this clone: The TCRdb protein comes from a much larger clone and disagrees with this DNA's translation at residue 6, likely due to a read error; the protein given here is derived from the DNA. The rearrangement uses TRDV1 and TRDJ1; 9 bases map to TRDD3. Matching the DNA to germline supplied the J gene, which TCRdb does not give. The CDR3 runs 17 residues. The ends lost 3 bases at V and 1 base at J; junction bases unmatched: 9. Germline CDR1 reads TSWWSYY; CDR2 reads QGS. CDR3 coding DNA: TGTGCTCTTGGGGACGTCTCTGGGGGATTCCTCACCGATAAACTCATCTTT. Its protein is CALGDVSGGFLTDKLIF.

The table lists this clone with a few counts. A far larger clone is just one base off, so this is likely a read error. Different DNA sequences within this sample yield the same CDR3. V usage is TRDV1 and J usage is TRDJ1; the D gene is possibly TRDD3 (7 bases). Germline CDR1 is TSWWSYY and CDR2 is QGS. V dropped 2 bases and J dropped 3 bases, with 25 bases sitting between them. CDR3 length: 19 residues. CDR3 region: CALGEMVLRFAGGSDKLIF. DNA for the CDR3: TGTGCTCTTGGGGAAATGGTCCTACGGTTCGCCGGGGGATCCGATAAACTCATCTTT.

This clone was recorded at least ten times. A far more abundant clone sits one base away, making this likely a read error. The same CDR3 can be traced to other DNA sequences in this sample. CDR3 sequence (DNA): TGTGCTCTTGCGACTCTCCTACGGGGGATACGATCCGATAAGCTCATCTTT. It specifies CALATLLRGIRSDKLIF. Called V gene: TRDV1; the J gene was not called; TRDD3, the table's D call, was not compared with the DNA. Germline V CDR1 and CDR2: TSWWSYY, QGS. This CDR3 region has 17 residues.

This clone was detected only a few times. The protein TCRdb lists belongs to a much larger clone and differs from this DNA's translation at residue 16, which points to a read error; the protein shown is made from the DNA. J is TRDJ4 and V is TRDV1, with 10 bases fitting TRDD3. TCRdb carries no J gene annotation; the J gene was assigned here by matching the DNA with germline. Losses at the gene ends were 2 bases for V and 6 bases for J; bases not matched to a gene: 21. The CDR3 runs to 19 residues. The germline V gene encodes CDR1 TSWWSYY and CDR2 QGS. CDR3 nucleotides: TGTGCTCTTGGGGAATTTCATTTCCTTCGTACTGGGGGATGGGTGACCCTGATCTTT. Its protein product is CALGEFHFLRTGGWVTLIF.

Comment on this clone: The protein TCRdb lists belongs to a much larger clone and differs from this DNA's translation at residue 15, which points to a read error; the protein shown is made from the DNA. The V segment is TRDV1, and no J call was made; the tabulated D call, TRDD3, remains unverified against the DNA. The CDR3 loop spans 17 amino acids. CDR1 is TSWWSYY, CDR2 QGS, per germline. DNA of the CDR3: TGTGCTCTTGGGGAATATCTGGGGGATCTATACACCGATAAACCCATCTTT. The encoded protein is CALGEYLGDLYTDKPIF.

This clone appeared a few times. Since a far larger clone is one base different, this is likely a read error. The identical CDR3 is also encoded by other nucleotide sequences in the sample. The V call is TRDV2, the J call TRDJ1; the match to TRDD3 covers 7 bases. The J gene comes from matching the DNA to germline here; TCRdb lacks it. Germline assignment: CDR1 GEAIGNYY and CDR2 EKD. The CDR3 is made up of 19 amino acids. The CDR3 bases are TGTGCCTGCGACACCGGCCAATTGGGGGAGCGGATGTACACCGATAAACTCATCTTT. Its protein is CACDTGQLGERMYTDKLIF.

This clone is labeled as medium-sized (0.01 to 0.1%). The same CDR3 can be traced to other DNA sequences in this sample. This sequence joins TRDV1 and TRDJ1; TRDD3 agrees at 9 bases. CDR1 is TSWWSYY and CDR2 is QGS in the germline V gene. V was pared by 5 bases and J by 0 bases, with 22 bases of the junction left unmatched. The CDR3 sequence is 21 residues long. In nucleotides, the CDR3 is TGTGCTCTTGGGACGCATTATCTGCTGGGGGATGCCCCTCAGCACACCGATAAACTCATCTTT. Protein product: CALGTHYLLGDAPQHTDKLIF.

This clone showed up just a few times. TCRdb assigns this DNA the protein of a much larger clone, which departs from its translation at residue 16; this likely reflects a read error, and the protein shown comes from translating the DNA. The J gene is TRDJ1, the V gene TRDV3, with D perhaps being TRDD2 or TRDD3 (7 bases each). The V end lost 4 bases, the J end lost 5 bases, and 41 bases lay between the germline ends. This CDR3 has 21 amino acids. Germline V gives CDR1 TVYSNPD, CDR2 GDNSRS (reference sequence). The CDR3 coding sequence is TGTGCCTCTCGCCTCCTTCCTCTACTGGGGATAATAAGCCCCTTCGGGGATAAACTCATCTTT. It yields the protein CASRLLPLLGIISPFGDKLIF.

A remark on this clone: A read error likely explains this, since a far larger clone differs by one base. This CDR3 is also generated by other DNA sequences in the sample. The chain couples TRDV2 to TRDJ1, with TRDD3 matching 13 bases. Here the J gene was assigned by germline matching of the DNA, as TCRdb has none. The CDR3 totals 21 residues. The ends lost 3 bases at V and 0 bases at J; junction bases unmatched: 18. The germline V gene has CDR1 GEAIGNYY and CDR2 EKD. CDR3 in amino acids: CACDSVLMGTGGYAHTDKLIF. Here the CDR3 DNA reads TGTGCCTGTGACTCCGTTTTAATGGGTACTGGGGGATACGCTCACACCGATAAACTCATCTTT.

As concerns this clone: TCRdb pairs this DNA with a much larger clone's protein that differs at residue 14, likely a read error; the protein shown was translated from the DNA. The V call is TRDV1, the J call TRDJ1, with 7 bases that match TRDD3. No J gene was available from TCRdb, and it was assigned here by a germline match of the DNA. CDR3 size: 22 residues. The junction had 26 bases not matched to a gene; V was cut back by 2 bases and J by 2 bases. Germline CDR1 TSWWSYY, CDR2 QGS. In DNA, the CDR3 is TGTGCTCTTGGGGAAGGAGTACCCCTCTCGTGGTGGGGGACACGGCGAACCGATAAACTCATCTTT. As protein: CALGEGVPLSWWGTRRTDKLIF.

Note on this clone: TCRdb records a much larger clone's protein for this DNA, with a difference at residue 13 that likely arises from a read error; the protein given is the translation of the DNA. The chain employs TRDV1 and TRDJ1, with D possibly being TRDD3 (6 bases). Germline V lookup: CDR1 TSWWSYY, CDR2 QGS. The CDR3 has 16 amino acids. V lost 2 bases, J lost 10 bases, and 23 bases lay in between. DNA for the CDR3: TGTGCTCTTGGGGAAGATTTGCTCTACTGGGTCAATAGACTCATCTTT. It codes for CALGEDLLYWVNRLIF.